This T cell receptor (beta chain) was documented in a study of T cells in Graves' hyperthyroidism and ophthalmopathy (dated by TCRdb to between 2017 and 2020). Looking at the study overall: Peripheral blood was sampled at the time of initial diagnosis, prior to any treatment. To identify distinguishing TCR V-J signatures, a discovery cohort of about 100 patients was used, comprising 43 with Graves' ophthalmopathy and 57 with stable Graves' hyperthyroidism. Prospective prediction of ophthalmopathy was tested in an independent validation cohort consisting of 18 to 20 hyperthyroidism patients and some 15 patients who later progressed to ophthalmopathy. The 75 to 100 discovery patients were divided at random into training and test sets in a 7:3 ratio. In roughly six Graves' hyperthyroidism patients, the study also compared T-cell repertoires from thyroid tissue with T-cell repertoires from blood. After blood sampling, hyperthyroidism patients were treated with methimazole at a starting dose of 30 mg daily, and ophthalmopathy patients were treated with high-dose intravenous methylprednisolone. The paper describes TCR Vbeta CDR3 sequencing of 140 or so peripheral blood samples, made up of fewer than 50 ophthalmopathy patients, roughly 80 hyperthyroidism patients and 17 progressor patients. Beyond this particular receptor, the publication reports: In validation, the model predicted progression to ophthalmopathy with around 71% sensitivity and around 72% specificity, a median of about six months before onset. Ophthalmopathy was separated from stable hyperthyroidism by a 13 V-J signature model, with 87.88% sensitivity and about 81% specificity obtained in cross-validation and 80%/75% obtained in testing. No statistical method was used to set the sample size in advance, and investigators knew the group allocation. Most expanded thyroid clonotypes (frequency above 0.001) were also detected in blood, a finding suggesting that blood repertoires may reflect thyroid immune responses.

Points on this clonotype: The target of this receptor is not known. Base qualities were left out, and no much larger clone turns up one base away.

The TCR beta CDR3 regions were amplified from the RNA transcripts. A first-round RT-PCR of the TCR CDR3 used the HTBI primer set with the Qiagen OneStep RT-PCR kit. Libraries were constructed in a second round of multiplex PCR, after which size selection and purification were performed. Paired-end sequencing of the libraries was performed with 100 bp reads on an Illumina HiSeq2000. The study's processing was this. SOAPnuke was used to process the raw data, throwing out any read that contained adapters or uncalled bases, had a mean Phred below 15, or lacked an exact constant-primer or identifier match. High-quality paired reads were merged using COPE v1.2.5, and each unique nucleotide sequence was defined as a clonotype. Clonotypes were aligned to IMGT TRBV, TRBD and TRBJ reference segments using MiTCR v1.1. The analysis included only V-J combinations with a frequency above 0.0001, which together covered more than 99% of the repertoires. The TCS score was defined as F50 (clonal expansion) divided by E x V (chaos), with BLOSUM62-based TCRdist calculated between CDR3 peptides within each V-J. Welch's t-statistics and random forest reduced around 520 V-J features to some 14, which were used in a naive Bayes classifier (R e1071). TCRdb took the public reads, trimmed them with fastp at Q25, ran MiXCR for clone calling and kept in-frame beta chains. One record per CDR3 amino acid sequence lists the most common genes and DNA. Clone size and V and J calls follow TCRdb, not the original study. In all, the sample holds approximately 600,000 distinct CDR3 sequences, and less than 25% of those were seen once. The ten largest clones represent 34% of the sample.

The germline V gene specifies MDHEN as CDR1 and SYDVKM as CDR2. The CDR3 sequence holds 13 residues, the cysteine and phenylalanine included. Kept here is only the CDR3 DNA, which spans 39 bases and is read in frame from base 1. V is reduced by 2 bases and J by 6 bases, leaving a spacing of 7 bases between them. Ophthalmopathy patients had moderately to severely active disease, with a Clinical Activity Score of 3 or more, a NOSPECS grade of 4 or more, and a disease duration of less than 3 months. Any patient with an uncontrolled infection, another autoimmune disease, pregnancy or lactation was excluded. Clinical symptoms, serum thyroxine and TRAb, thyroid ultrasound, and orbital computed tomography formed the basis for the diagnoses. Ficoll-Paque density gradient centrifugation was used to isolate PBMCs from around 9.1 ml of fresh peripheral blood. Total RNA was extracted with Trizol reagent, and quality was checked on an Agilent 2100 Bioanalyzer.

What was sequenced was blood. The V and J genes are TRBV28 and TRBJ2-2; a confident D gene designation cannot be given. The TCR comes from a man in his thirties or forties with Graves' ophthalmopathy. The CDR3 protein is CASSLKGSGELFF. The base sequence is TGTGCCAGCAGTTTAAAGGGTTCCGGGGAGCTGTTTTTT.